The source of this T cell receptor (beta chain) is a study of early T cells in non-severe SARS-CoV-2 infection. CDR1 and CDR2 from the germline V gene are DFQATT and SNEGSKA (reference sequence). V lost 3 bases and J 4 bases, leaving 17 bases between the germline ends. The CDR3 has 15 amino acids. This clonotype showed up many times. A single record per CDR3 protein comes from TCRdb applying MiXCR to the 5' RACE reads. The sample lists about 67,000 distinct CDR3 sequences, roughly 10% occurring once. The sample comprised whole blood. J is TRBJ2-3 and V is TRBV20-1; TRBD2 might be the D (7 bases). The receptor comes from an adult who was a healthcare worker with PCR-confirmed SARS-CoV-2 infection or an uninfected control (not recorded which). The CDR3 DNA follows: TGCAGTGCTAGTGCCGACGAGGGGGGGCCAGATACGCAGTATTTT. It yields the protein CSASADEGGPDTQYF.